This is a list of T cell receptor beta chains from one sample in a study of blood T cell repertoires in COVID-19. Sequenced by immunoSEQ multiplex PCR; TCRdb stores in-frame clones only, minus some. The sample holds about 120,000 clones, 83% seen once. Sequencing used peripheral blood. These TCRs come from a man younger than 45 with acute or convalescent COVID-19. Each CDR3 is given with its conserved first and last residue. The D gene is left open where the match is weak. Expanded clones are given a class, and other clones once, few, many or no size at all.

NA	TRBD2	TRBV7-2	TRBJ2-2	CASSFPSGGRGGELFF	TGTGCCAGCAGCTTTCCTAGCGGGGGAAGGGGCGGGGAGCTGTTTTTT
once	TRBD1	TRBV6-5	TRBJ2-5	CASRRDRETQYF	TGTGCCAGCAGGAGGGACAGAGAGACCCAGTACTTC
NA	NA	TRBV30	TRBJ2-7	CAWSVGRGLSYEQYF	TGTGCCTGGAGTGTTGGTAGGGGATTGTCCTACGAGCAGTACTTC
NA	TRBD1	TRBV2	TRBJ2-1	CASTPVAGGYEQFF	TGTGCCAGCACCCCTGTGGCAGGGGGCTATGAGCAGTTCTTC
NA	NA	TRBV28	TRBJ2-2	CASSFPGETGELFF	TGTGCCAGCAGTTTCCCCGGGGAGACCGGGGAGCTGTTTTTT
NA	TRBD2	TRBV5-4	TRBJ2-7	CASSLPGGAYEQYF	TGTGCCAGCAGCTTGCCGGGGGGGGCCTACGAGCAGTACTTC
NA	TRBD2	TRBV27	TRBJ2-1	CASSPAPLAAILYNEQFF	TGTGCCAGCAGTCCCGCCCCACTAGCGGCTATCCTCTACAATGAGCAGTTCTTC
NA	NA	TRBV19	TRBJ2-3	CASNMVTTDTQYF	TGTGCCAGTAACATGGTGACTACAGATACGCAGTATTTT
few	TRBD1	TRBV7-6	TRBJ1-3	CASSSQTGGYLSGNTIYF	TGTGCCAGCAGCTCACAGACAGGGGGATACCTCTCTGGAAACACCATATATTTT
NA	NA	TRBV4-3	TRBJ1-2	CASSQDPGVDGYTF	TGCGCCAGCAGCCAAGATCCGGGGGTTGATGGCTACACCTTC
NA	NA	TRBV29-1	TRBJ2-2	CSAKRALGAYGGELFF	TGCAGCGCTAAACGTGCTCTGGGGGCTTATGGCGGGGAGCTGTTTTTT
NA	NA	TRBV6-4	TRBJ2-2	CASSDGFGRGTGELFF	TGTGCCAGCAGTGACGGTTTCGGGAGAGGCACCGGGGAGCTGTTTTTT
NA	NA	TRBV29-1	TRBJ2-5	CSVEAGGGTGTQYF	TGCAGCGTTGAAGCCGGAGGGGGCACAGGGACCCAGTACTTC
NA	NA	TRBV5-1	TRBJ1-6	CASSAGERNSPLHF	TGCGCCAGCAGTGCAGGGGAGAGGAATTCACCCCTCCACTTT
NA	NA	TRBV7-8	TRBJ1-6	CASSLRVSYNSPLHF	TGTGCCAGCAGCTTACGCGTCTCCTATAATTCACCCCTCCACTTT
NA	NA	TRBV7-9	TRBJ1-1	CASSPTAGLGTEAFF	TGTGCCAGCAGCCCGACTGCGGGGCTGGGCACTGAAGCTTTCTTT
NA	NA	TRBV21-1	TRBJ2-1	CASSKPTSGSPHSYNEQFF	TGTGCCAGCAGCAAACCGACTAGCGGGAGTCCCCACTCCTACAATGAGCAGTTCTTC
NA	TRBD2	TRBV30	TRBJ2-3	CAWRSGLTSTDTQYF	TGTGCCTGGAGGTCGGGACTAACTAGCACAGATACGCAGTATTTT
NA	NA	TRBV13	TRBJ1-1	CASSGERNTEAFF	TGTGCCAGCAGCGGAGAAAGGAACACTGAAGCTTTCTTT
NA	NA	TRBV9	TRBJ1-3	CASSASGGGNTIYF	TGTGCCAGCAGTGCCTCGGGGGGCGGAAACACCATATATTTT
NA	NA	TRBV5-8	TRBJ2-3	CASSLGPSRTTDTQYF	TGTGCCAGCAGCTTGGGGCCAAGTCGTACCACAGATACGCAGTATTTT
NA	NA	TRBV6-2/TRBV6-3	TRBJ2-5	CASTPRGPQETQYF	TGTGCCAGCACCCCGCGGGGTCCTCAAGAGACCCAGTACTTC
once	NA	TRBV11-2	TRBJ2-2	CASSSQTGELFF	TGTGCCAGCAGCTCACAGACCGGGGAGCTGTTTTTT
NA	NA	TRBV6-5	TRBJ2-5	CASSYGSTQYF	TGTGCCAGCAGTTACGGTAGCACCCAGTACTTC
NA	NA	TRBV7-9	TRBJ2-7	CASSLAEAPQQYF	TGTGCCAGCAGCTTAGCGGAGGCCCCCCAGCAGTACTTC
NA	NA	TRBV24-1	TRBJ1-3	CATPMSSGNTIYF	TGTGCCACGCCCATGAGCTCTGGAAACACCATATATTTT
NA	TRBD2	TRBV20-1	TRBJ2-3	CSASWGLLAGGDTQYF	TGCAGTGCTAGTTGGGGGCTCCTAGCGGGAGGAGATACGCAGTATTTT
NA	TRBD1	TRBV4-2	TRBJ1-2	CASSPRTGNGYTF	TGTGCCAGCAGCCCCCGGACAGGGAATGGCTACACCTTC
NA	NA	TRBV9	TRBJ2-5	CASSVAAGDQETQYF	TGTGCCAGCAGCGTAGCGGCAGGGGATCAAGAGACCCAGTACTTC
NA	NA	TRBV5-1	TRBJ1-1	CASSLGPTGTEAFF	TGCGCCAGCAGCTTGGGCCCCACCGGCACTGAAGCTTTCTTT
NA	NA	TRBV9	TRBJ1-2	CASSPLGGGINYGYTF	TGTGCCAGCAGCCCTCTTGGGGGGGGCATTAACTATGGCTACACCTTC
NA	TRBD1	TRBV30	TRBJ2-3	CAWSLGQSTDTQYF	TGTGCCTGGAGTTTGGGACAGAGCACAGATACGCAGTATTTT
NA	TRBD2	TRBV5-1	TRBJ2-3	CASSTGGADTQYF	TGCGCCAGCAGCACGGGGGGTGCAGATACGCAGTATTTT
NA	NA	TRBV24-1	TRBJ2-1	CATSHTGPPAEQFF	TGTGCCACCAGTCACACAGGTCCCCCCGCAGAGCAGTTCTTC
NA	TRBD2	TRBV4-3	TRBJ2-7	CASSQDKLAGSYEQYF	TGCGCCAGCAGCCAAGATAAACTAGCGGGGTCCTACGAGCAGTACTTC
NA	TRBD2	TRBV11-3	TRBJ2-1	CASSLSGGTYNEQFF	TGTGCCAGCAGCTTGAGCGGGGGGACTTACAATGAGCAGTTCTTC
NA	NA	TRBV6-1	TRBJ1-1	CASSEARSYSKAFF	TGTGCCAGCAGTGAAGCCCGGAGCTATTCAAAAGCTTTCTTT
NA	NA	TRBV5-8	TRBJ2-7	CASSFRQVYEQYF	TGTGCCAGCAGCTTTAGACAGGTCTACGAGCAGTACTTC
once	TRBD1	TRBV9	TRBJ2-2	CASSVEGQGTGELFF	TGTGCCAGCAGCGTAGAGGGACAGGGAACCGGGGAGCTGTTTTTT
NA	NA	TRBV6-2/TRBV6-3	TRBJ1-2	CASSYSAGYGYTF	TGTGCCAGCAGTTACTCGGCAGGCTATGGCTACACCTTC
NA	NA	TRBV5-1	TRBJ1-1	CASSPRVPMNTEAFF	TGCGCCAGCAGCCCCAGGGTCCCTATGAACACTGAAGCTTTCTTT
NA	TRBD1	TRBV4-3	TRBJ1-1	CASSPSWGQGATEAFF	TGCGCCAGCAGCCCCTCCTGGGGCCAGGGGGCCACTGAAGCTTTCTTT
NA	TRBD2	TRBV6-5	TRBJ2-6	CASGLAGGGANVLTF	TGTGCCAGTGGACTAGCGGGAGGAGGGGCCAACGTCCTGACTTTC
NA	NA	TRBV11-2	TRBJ1-3	CASSPAVDTIYF	TGTGCCAGCAGCCCAGCGGTGGACACCATATATTTT
NA	TRBD1	TRBV19	TRBJ2-2	CASSIGRDRVTGELFF	TGTGCCAGTAGTATAGGAAGGGACAGGGTCACCGGGGAGCTGTTTTTT
NA	NA	TRBV18	TRBJ2-2	CASSPQGAGELFF	TGTGCCAGCTCACCACAGGGGGCCGGGGAGCTGTTTTTT
NA	NA	TRBV12-5	TRBJ1-2	CASGLVLSGIGYTF	TGTGCTAGTGGTTTGGTACTAAGCGGGATTGGCTACACCTTC
NA	NA	TRBV14	TRBJ2-6	CASSRLAGANVLTF	TGTGCCAGCAGCCGACTAGCTGGGGCCAACGTCCTGACTTTC
once	NA	TRBV6-2/TRBV6-3	TRBJ1-2	CASSYRGGYGYTF	TGTGCCAGCAGTTACAGGGGCGGCTATGGCTACACCTTC
NA	TRBD1	TRBV5-1	TRBJ1-2	CASSLFQASQGAYGYTF	TGCGCCAGCAGCTTGTTTCAGGCCAGTCAGGGGGCTTATGGCTACACCTTC
NA	TRBD1	TRBV29-1	TRBJ2-7	CSVDPGQGYEQYF	TGCAGCGTTGACCCGGGACAGGGCTACGAGCAGTACTTC
NA	NA	TRBV6-6	TRBJ2-7	CASSRVGPYEQYF	TGTGCCAGCAGCCGGGTGGGGCCCTACGAGCAGTACTTC
NA	NA	TRBV18	TRBJ1-3	CASSPELSGNTIYF	TGTGCCAGCTCACCAGAGCTCTCTGGAAACACCATATATTTT